The present T cell receptor beta chain was sequenced within a study of OX40 agonist ivuxolimab in advanced cancers. Across the whole study: Participants averaged approximately 61 years of age (range about 23 to 80) and were 75% to 90% male.

Drawing of blood for sampling happened at baseline, at cycle 4 day 1, and at cycle 7 day 1. The protocol was immunoSEQ multiplex PCR, while the TCRdb copy is restricted to in-frame clones and leaves out a portion. The table includes 85,000 to 100,000 clones, approximately 85% detected once. Study-level points and caveats: Both blood CD4+ and CD8+ T cells showed clonal growth by week 6 at 0.1 to 3.0 mg/kg. Fewer expanded clones were found on average in CD4+ than in CD8+ T cells.

The germline CDR1 and CDR2 sequences are LNHNV and YYDKDF (reference sequence). There are 15 residues in the CDR3. The V gene lost 0 bases and the J gene lost 7 bases, with 10 bases spanning the gap. As for this clone: Its specificity is not known.

The receptor's source is an adult with an advanced solid tumor such as melanoma, head and neck, liver or kidney cancer. The source was CD4+ or CD8+ T cells sorted from blood, collected in a trial of the OX40 agonist ivuxolimab. The V and J genes are TRBV15 and TRBJ1-6; possibly TRBD1 for D (5 bases). CDR3 sequence: CATSRDSQGNSPLHF. The CDR3 nucleotides read TGTGCCACCAGCAGAGATTCGCAGGGAAATTCACCCCTCCACTTT.